This T cell receptor beta chain was documented in a study of tumor-infiltrating lymphocytes in primary liver carcinoma. Study-wide findings and caveats: The study found a significantly higher top-250-clone fraction in tumors than in blood (p = 0.039). Detection in all five tumor regions applied to only about 7-24% of top clones.

As to this clonotype: Antigen unknown. The missing conserved phenylalanine or tryptophan at the end of this CDR3 makes a read error likely.

CDR1 and CDR2 (germline): SGHAT, FQNNGV. The CDR3 is 13 amino acids. Synthesis of TCR beta cDNA was carried out from 500 ng total RNA with a constant-region primer. Slightly modified ARM-PCR, run as three nested multiplex PCR rounds, produced the TCR beta libraries. It was with TRBV1-TRBV30 forward primers and a C-beta reverse primer that the first two PCR rounds were run, at around 10 cycles each. TCRdb re-analysed the multiplex PCR reads in MiXCR, keeping a single row per CDR3 protein. Of roughly 20,000 distinct CDR3 sequences listed, about 79% are singletons. For each extraction, RNA and DNA were obtained together from about 19-30 mg of unsorted bulk tissue.

Sequenced input: liver tumor tissue from sampling region 1. Noted subset: tumor region T1, superior pole. The V and J genes are TRBV11-2 and TRBJ2-7, with D maybe TRBD2 (6 bases). This TCR was recovered from a woman in her 30s with primary liver carcinoma and hepatitis B virus infection. Here the CDR3 DNA reads TGTGCCAGTAGCTTAAGTGAGCTAGCGTCGCAGTACCTC. This encodes CASSLSELASQYL.